The 29 T cell receptor beta chains below all came from one sample that was sequenced in a study of PD-1 blockade in classical Hodgkin lymphoma. Noted time point: cycle 4 day 1 (C4D1), after about 6 weeks of nivolumab. After autologous stem cell transplantation all patients relapsed, and prior brentuximab vedotin exposure differed between cohorts. Libraries were prepared by immunoSEQ multiplex PCR; TCRdb keeps only in-frame clonotypes and omits some of them. The table lists 100,000 or so clones, just over 90% of them singletons, with under 2% in the top ten. The input for sequencing was peripheral blood mononuclear cells (PBMCs), taken before the fourth cycle of nivolumab. The receptors stem from a human donor with classical Hodgkin lymphoma.

V and J are TRBV9 and TRBJ2-2; D is unclear. Germline V gives CDR1 SGDLS, CDR2 YYNGEE. The germline V and J ends were trimmed by 4 bases and 6 bases, with 10 bases remaining between them. CDR3 size: 13 residues. The CDR3, as DNA: TGTGCCAGCAGCCCAACGTGGGCCGGGGAGCTGTTTTTT. Amino acid sequence: CASSPTWAGELFF. The full variable domain, rest sourced from reference TRBV9 and TRBJ2-2, is DSGVTQTPKHLITATGQRVTLRCSPRSGDLSVYWYQQSLDQGLQFLIQYYNGEERAKGNILERFSAQQFPDLHSELNLSSLELGDSALYFCASSPTWAGELFFGEGSRLTVL.

The chain uses TRBV27 and TRBJ2-7, with 9 bases aligning to TRBD2. The V gene end was trimmed by 7 bases and the J gene end by 9 bases; junction bases not matched to a gene: 10. The CDR3 loop spans 13 amino acids. Germline CDR1 and CDR2: MNHEY and SMNVEV (reference sequence). The CDR3 region is CASTASGRIAQYF. Written as DNA, the CDR3 is TGTGCCAGCACCGCAAGCGGGAGGATCGCGCAGTACTTC.

V usage is TRBV5-1 and J usage is TRBJ2-7, with no clear D. This CDR3 spans 14 amino acids. Trimming shortened V by 2 bases and J by 0 bases, and 9 bases separated the two germline ends. Germline V gene data show CDR1 as SGHRS and CDR2 as YFSETQ. As DNA, the CDR3 is TGCGCCAGCAGCTTCAACGGCCTCTCCTACGAGCAGTACTTC. Translated: CASSFNGLSYEQYF.

The chain carries TRBV11-3 and TRBJ2-2, with D maybe TRBD2 (6 bases). The CDR3 has 16 residues. Germline V gives CDR1 SGHNT, CDR2 YENEEA. V lost 0 bases and J 1 base, leaving 9 bases between the germline ends. The CDR3 DNA sequence: TGTGCCAGCAGCTTAGATCTGGGGGGGAACACCGGGGAGCTGTTTTTT. This codes for CASSLDLGGNTGELFF.

The chain couples TRBV30 to TRBJ2-3, with TRBD2 as a possible D gene (6 bases). The V and J ends lost 2 bases and 2 bases respectively, with 11 bases between them. This CDR3 contains 14 residues. CDR1 and CDR2 (germline): GTSNPN, SVGIG (reference sequence). CDR3 sequence reads: CAWSRDLPTDTQYF. The CDR3 coding sequence is TGTGCCTGGAGTAGGGACTTACCCACAGATACGCAGTATTTT. The complete variable domain, with remaining parts taken from reference TRBV30 and TRBJ2-3, reads SQTIHQWPATLVQPVGSPLSLECTVEGTSNPNLYWYRQAAGRGLQLLFYSVGIGQISSEVPQNLSASRPQDRQFILSSKKLLLSDSGFYLCAWSRDLPTDTQYFGPGTRLTVL.

The V call is TRBV4-2, the J call TRBJ2-6, with 8 bases aligning to TRBD2. Unmatched junction bases numbered 7, after V lost 4 bases and J lost 2 bases. CDR1 is LGHNA, CDR2 YNFKEQ, per germline. CDR3 length: 17 amino acids. The CDR3 DNA is TGTGCCAGCAGCCTTAGCGGGACGACTACTGGGGCCAACGTCCTGACTTTC. It yields the protein CASSLSGTTTGANVLTF.

The chain couples TRBV5-5 to TRBJ2-1; D gene unclear. Trimming stripped 3 bases from V and 10 bases from J, with 17 bases between. The CDR3 is 14 amino acids. Germline CDR1 is SGHKS and CDR2 is YYEKEE (reference sequence). DNA for the CDR3: TGTGCCAGCAGCTCTCCCAATCTCAGTATCGAGCAGTTCTTC. Translation gives CASSSPNLSIEQFF.

About this clone itself: One end of the junction varies from germline; a read error may be responsible. The CDR3 coding sequence is TGTGCCAGTAGTATGGAAGATTCGCAGTATTTT. Translating gives CASSMEDSQYF. The chain links TRBV19 to TRBJ2-3; no clear D. There are 11 residues in the CDR3. Germline V CDR1 and CDR2: LNHDA, SQIVND (reference sequence).

The chain joins TRBV5-6 to TRBJ1-1; no definite D call. V lost 4 bases and J 0 bases, leaving 13 bases between the germline ends. In germline, CDR1 is SGHDT, CDR2 YYEEEE. CDR3 length: 15 amino acids. The CDR3 DNA reads TGTGCCAGCAGCCGGTGGGGTGCTATGAACACTGAAGCTTTCTTT. It translates to CASSRWGAMNTEAFF.

DNA for the CDR3: TGTGCCAGCAGCTTAGGTGGGGCGGCGAACACTGAAGCTTTCTTT. Amino acids: CASSLGGAANTEAFF. J is TRBJ1-1 and V is TRBV7-9; D is perhaps TRBD1 (5 bases). V lost 1 base to trimming and J lost 1 base, with 10 bases between them. This CDR3 has 15 amino acids. The germline V gene encodes CDR1 SEHNR and CDR2 FQNEAQ (reference sequence).

The genes are TRBV5-6 and TRBJ2-1; no reliable D call. The CDR3 loop spans 14 amino acids. The germline V gene encodes CDR1 SGHDT and CDR2 YYEEEE. V was clipped by 0 bases and J by 4 bases, with 8 bases between them. CDR3 loop: CASSLEADYNEQFF. Written as DNA, the CDR3 is TGTGCCAGCAGCTTGGAGGCAGATTACAATGAGCAGTTCTTC. Full variable domain (missing parts from reference TRBV5-6 and TRBJ2-1): DAGVTQSPTHLIKTRGQQVTLRCSPKSGHDTVSWYQQALGQGPQFIFQYYEEEERQRGNFPDRFSGHQFPNYSSELNVNALLLGDSALYLCASSLEADYNEQFFGPGTRLTVL.

A remark on this clone: The germline gene is not matched at one end of the junction; a read error may be the cause. This rearrangement joins TRBV5-1 to TRBJ1-5, with 9 nucleotides matching TRBD1. Per the germline V gene, CDR1 is SGHRS and CDR2 is YFSETQ. The CDR3 loop spans 15 amino acids. CDR3 in amino acids: CASSARDRAAQPQHF. Here the CDR3 DNA reads TGTGCCAGCAGCGCCCGGGACAGGGCGGCTCAGCCCCAGCATTTT.

The rearrangement links TRBV5-4 to TRBJ2-5; D not resolved. Trimming removed 0 bases from V and 2 bases from J, with 5 bases in between. The CDR3 is 13 amino acids. CDR1 SGHNT and CDR2 YYREEE come from the germline V gene (reference sequence). The CDR3 nucleotides read TGTGCCAGCAGCTTGGAATTTCAAGAGACCCAGTACTTC. Its protein product is CASSLEFQETQYF.

The gene calls are TRBV21-1 and TRBJ1-4; the table's D call, TRBD1, was not checked against the DNA. TRBV21-1 is shown as a pseudogene. The CDR3 totals 15 residues. This chain's CDR3 is CASSCDRLRYEKLFF. The DNA of the CDR3 is TGTGCCAGCAGCTGCGACAGGCTACGGTATGAAAAACTGTTTTTT.

The V and J genes are TRBV7-8 and TRBJ1-5; 9 positions agree with TRBD1. This CDR3 contains 15 residues. From germline, CDR1 is SGHVS and CDR2 FQNEAQ. V lost 5 bases and J lost 5; bases outside the gene matches: 7. The CDR3 spells CASSLSRTGDQPQHF. In nucleotides, the CDR3 is TGTGCCAGCAGCCTCTCCAGGACAGGGGATCAGCCCCAGCATTTT. Combining the CDR3 with reference TRBV7-8 and TRBJ1-5 gives the whole variable domain GAGVSQSPRYKVAKRGQDVALRCDPISGHVSLFWYQQALGQGPEFLTYFQNEAQLDKSGLPSDRFFAERPEGSVSTLKIQRTQQEDSAVYLCASSLSRTGDQPQHFGDGTRLSIL.

This chain links TRBV18 with TRBJ2-2; weak D call: TRBD2 (5 bases). This CDR3 comprises 16 residues. V lost 3 bases and J 6 bases, leaving 17 bases between the germline ends. CDR1 and CDR2 (germline): KGHSH, LQKENI. CDR3 sequence: CASSPIGFERAGELFF. CDR3 in DNA: TGTGCCAGCTCACCGATCGGGTTTGAGAGGGCCGGGGAGCTGTTTTTT.

V is TRBV6-5 and J is TRBJ2-3, with unresolved D. This CDR3 has 15 residues. Trimming took 1 base from V and 0 from J, leaving 8 bases between them. Germline assignment: CDR1 MNHEY and CDR2 SVGAGI. The CDR3 bases are TGTGCCAGCAGTTACTTCCAGAAGAGCACAGATACGCAGTATTTT. Translation: CASSYFQKSTDTQYF.

The J gene is TRBJ1-2, the V gene TRBV7-6, with 9 bases identical to TRBD1. With V trimmed by 5 bases and J by 6 bases, 10 bases remained unmatched. The CDR3 totals 15 residues. Germline assignment: CDR1 SGHVS and CDR2 FNYEAQ. The CDR3 nucleotides read TGTGCCAGCAGCCGAGGGACAGGGTTATTGGATGGCTACACCTTC. It is translated as CASSRGTGLLDGYTF. Full variable domain (missing parts from reference TRBV7-6 and TRBJ1-2): GAGVSQSPRYKVTKRGQDVALRCDPISGHVSLYWYRQALGQGPEFLTYFNYEAQQDKSGLPNDRFSAERPEGSISTLTIQRTEQRDSAMYRCASSRGTGLLDGYTFGSGTRLTVV.

The genes are TRBV21-1 and TRBJ2-6. TRBV21-1 is a pseudogene segment. The CDR3 runs 18 residues. This chain's CDR3 is CASSNRAAVSSGANVLTF. For the CDR3, the DNA is TGTGCCAGCAGTAACCGGGCAGCAGTGAGCTCTGGGGCCAACGTCCTGACTTTC.

This clone was picked up one time. The genes are TRBV7-2 and TRBJ2-3; tentatively, D is TRBD1 or TRBD2 (5 bases each). Trimming stripped 1 base from V and 2 bases from J, with 16 bases between. This CDR3 has 17 residues. Germline V gene lookup returns CDR1 SGHTA and CDR2 FQGNSA. CDR3 sequence: CASSLGLPGPHTDTQYF. The CDR3 region has the DNA TGTGCCAGCAGCTTAGGTCTCCCGGGACCACACACAGATACGCAGTATTTT.

CDR3 bases: TGTGCCAGCAGCCGACCTCGGACTAGCGGGAGATCAGAGACCCAGTACTTC. This encodes CASSRPRTSGRSETQYF. This chain uses TRBV28 with TRBJ2-5; TRBD2 matches 13 bases. The germline CDR1 and CDR2 sequences are MDHEN and SYDVKM. With V trimmed by 6 bases and J by 4 bases, 11 bases remained unmatched. This CDR3 has 17 amino acids. The whole variable domain, filled in from reference TRBV28 and TRBJ2-5, reads DVKVTQSSRYLVKRTGEKVFLECVQDMDHENMFWYRQDPGLGLRLIYFSYDVKMKEKGDIPEGYSVSREKKERFSLILESASTNQTSMYLCASSRPRTSGRSETQYFGPGTRLLVL.

This clone was observed a few times. This chain joins TRBV19 and TRBJ2-1; 9 nucleotides match TRBD1. Germline V gene lookup returns CDR1 LNHDA and CDR2 SQIVND (reference sequence). This CDR3 spans 15 amino acids. J was trimmed by 2 bases and V by 7 bases; bases with no gene match: 6. The CDR3 sequence: CASMTDRGPYNEQFF. CDR3 sequence (DNA): TGTGCCAGTATGACGGACAGGGGACCCTACAATGAGCAGTTCTTC.

The chain is built from TRBV6-5 and TRBJ1-2, with TRBD1 matching 7 bases. Trimming took 4 bases from V and 8 from J; bases not matched to a gene: 10. The CDR3 covers 14 residues. Germline CDR1 and CDR2: MNHEY and SVGAGI. In nucleotides, the CDR3 is TGTGCCAGCAGTTGGCAGGGGGGACGGGAGGGCTACACCTTC. It codes for CASSWQGGREGYTF.

This chain uses TRBV7-2 with TRBJ2-3; 9 nucleotides match TRBD2. Germline V gene lookup returns CDR1 SGHTA and CDR2 FQGNSA. This CDR3 comprises 16 residues. Trimming removed 0 bases from V and 3 bases from J; junction bases left unmatched: 4. The CDR3 loop is CASSLAGTSRTDTQYF. The CDR3 DNA follows: TGTGCCAGCAGCTTAGCAGGGACTAGCAGGACAGATACGCAGTATTTT. Based on the CDR3 plus reference TRBV7-2 and TRBJ2-3, the full variable domain is GAGVSQSPSNKVTEKGKDVELRCDPISGHTALYWYRQSLGQGLEFLIYFQGNSAPDKSGLPSDRFSAERTGGSVSTLTIQRTQQEDSAVYLCASSLAGTSRTDTQYFGPGTRLTVL.

V is TRBV7-2 and J is TRBJ1-1; no firm D call. The V and J ends lost 2 bases and 5 bases respectively, with 12 bases between them. Germline-derived CDR1 and CDR2 are SGHTA and FQGNSA. The CDR3 is 14 amino acids. CDR3 sequence (DNA): TGTGCCAGCAGCTTACGATCAGGAGGAACTGAAGCTTTCTTT. Its protein is CASSLRSGGTEAFF.

The chain combines TRBV7-8 with TRBJ2-1; 11 bases are a match to TRBD2. This CDR3 is built from 16 residues. Germline V CDR1 and CDR2: SGHVS, FQNEAQ. The V segment lost 4 bases and the J segment 5 bases; nucleotides outside the gene matches: 7. The CDR3 DNA sequence: TGTGCCAGCAGCTCAAAGCTAGCGGGAGGCCACAATGAGCAGTTCTTC. Translated: CASSSKLAGGHNEQFF. Drawing the rest from reference TRBV7-8 and TRBJ2-1, the complete variable domain is GAGVSQSPRYKVAKRGQDVALRCDPISGHVSLFWYQQALGQGPEFLTYFQNEAQLDKSGLPSDRFFAERPEGSVSTLKIQRTQQEDSAVYLCASSSKLAGGHNEQFFGPGTRLTVL.

The genes are TRBV30 and TRBJ2-7, with TRBD1 as a possible D gene (5 bases). Deletions cut 0 bases from V and 1 base from J, with 10 bases between. The CDR3 extends over 14 amino acids. CDR1 GTSNPN and CDR2 SVGIG come from the germline V gene (reference sequence). The CDR3 loop reads CAWSVGHQSYEQYF. The CDR3 DNA is TGTGCCTGGAGTGTAGGACACCAGTCCTACGAGCAGTACTTC.

V gene TRBV7-8 combines with J gene TRBJ2-7; D is unclear. The CDR3 loop spans 14 amino acids. V was shortened by 1 base and J by 4 bases, with 11 bases between the two germline ends. Germline assignment: CDR1 SGHVS and CDR2 FQNEAQ. CDR3 amino acids: CASSLVSLGYEQYF. The CDR3 DNA reads TGTGCCAGCAGCTTAGTCTCTCTAGGGTACGAGCAGTACTTC.

The sample holds one count of this clone. This chain joins TRBV10-3 and TRBJ2-2; 8 bases fit TRBD1. V lost 3 bases and J lost 1; bases outside the gene matches: 4. This CDR3 is built from 16 residues. The germline V gene has CDR1 ENHRY and CDR2 SYGVKD. This CDR3 reads CAISDGQGQNTGELFF. Here the CDR3 DNA reads TGTGCCATCAGTGATGGACAGGGCCAGAACACCGGGGAGCTGTTTTTT.